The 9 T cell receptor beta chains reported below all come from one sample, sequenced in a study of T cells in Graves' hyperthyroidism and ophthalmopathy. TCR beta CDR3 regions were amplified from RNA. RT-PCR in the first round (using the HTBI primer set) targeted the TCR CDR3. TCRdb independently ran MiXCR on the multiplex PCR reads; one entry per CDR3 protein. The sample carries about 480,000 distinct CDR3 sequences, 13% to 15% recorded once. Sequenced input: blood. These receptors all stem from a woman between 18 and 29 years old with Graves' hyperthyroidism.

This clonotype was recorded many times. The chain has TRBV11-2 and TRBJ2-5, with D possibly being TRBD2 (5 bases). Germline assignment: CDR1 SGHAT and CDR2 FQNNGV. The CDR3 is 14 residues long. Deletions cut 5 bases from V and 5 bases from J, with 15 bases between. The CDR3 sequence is CASSDSRGGETQYF. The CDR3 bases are TGTGCCAGCAGCGACTCACGAGGCGGGGAGACCCAGTACTTC.

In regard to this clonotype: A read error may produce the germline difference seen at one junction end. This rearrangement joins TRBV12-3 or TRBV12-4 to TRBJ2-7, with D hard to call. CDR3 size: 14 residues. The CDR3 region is CASSPVRVGYEHYF. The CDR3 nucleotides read TGTGCCAGCAGTCCAGTTAGGGTGGGCTACGAGCATTACTTC.

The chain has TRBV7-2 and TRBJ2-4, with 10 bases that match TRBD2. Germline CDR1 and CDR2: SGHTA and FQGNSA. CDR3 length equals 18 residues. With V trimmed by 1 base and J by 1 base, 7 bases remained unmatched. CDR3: CASSLGLAGVRAKNIQYF. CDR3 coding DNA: TGTGCCAGCAGCTTAGGGCTAGCGGGAGTCCGGGCCAAAAACATTCAGTACTTC.

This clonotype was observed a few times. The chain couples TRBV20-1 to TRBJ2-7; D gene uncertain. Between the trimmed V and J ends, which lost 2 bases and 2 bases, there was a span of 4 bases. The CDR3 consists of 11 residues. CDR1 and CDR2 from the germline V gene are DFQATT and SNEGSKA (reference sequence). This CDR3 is CSARTAYEQYF. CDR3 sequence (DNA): TGCAGTGCTAGAACCGCCTACGAGCAGTACTTC.

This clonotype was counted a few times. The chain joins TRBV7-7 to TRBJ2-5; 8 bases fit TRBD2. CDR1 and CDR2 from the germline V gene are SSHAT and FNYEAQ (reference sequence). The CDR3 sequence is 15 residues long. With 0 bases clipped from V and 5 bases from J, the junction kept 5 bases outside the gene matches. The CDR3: CASSLARGAGETQYF. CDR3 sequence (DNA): TGTGCCAGCAGCTTAGCGCGGGGGGCTGGGGAGACCCAGTACTTC.

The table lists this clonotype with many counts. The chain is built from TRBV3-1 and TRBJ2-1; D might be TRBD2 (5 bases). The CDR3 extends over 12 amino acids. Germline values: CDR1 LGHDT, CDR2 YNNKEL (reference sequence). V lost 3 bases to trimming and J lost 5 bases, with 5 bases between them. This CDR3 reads CASSHGDNEQFF. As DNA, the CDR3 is TGTGCCAGCAGCCACGGGGACAATGAGCAGTTCTTC.

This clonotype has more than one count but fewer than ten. CDR3 DNA sequence: TGTGCCAGCAGCAGGAAGGGACTAGCGGGAGATCCGGATACGCAGTATTTT. Translated: CASSRKGLAGDPDTQYF. The chain is built from TRBV7-3 and TRBJ2-3; 14 bases agree with TRBD2. J lost 6 bases, V lost 5 bases, and 10 bases had no gene match. Germline V gives CDR1 SGHTA, CDR2 FQGTGA. This CDR3 has 17 residues.

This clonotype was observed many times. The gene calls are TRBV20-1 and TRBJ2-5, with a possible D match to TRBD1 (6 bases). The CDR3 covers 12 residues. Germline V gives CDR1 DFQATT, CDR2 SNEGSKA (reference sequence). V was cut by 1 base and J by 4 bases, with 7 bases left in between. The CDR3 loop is CSARVGGETQYF. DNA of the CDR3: TGCAGTGCTAGAGTAGGGGGAGAGACCCAGTACTTC.

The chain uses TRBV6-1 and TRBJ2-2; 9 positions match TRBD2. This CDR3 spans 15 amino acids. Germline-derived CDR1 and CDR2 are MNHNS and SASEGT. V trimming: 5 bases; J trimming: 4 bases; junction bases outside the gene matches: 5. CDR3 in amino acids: CASSFGSGGTGELFF. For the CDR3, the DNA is TGTGCCAGCAGTTTTGGTAGCGGGGGCACCGGGGAGCTGTTTTTT.